The source of this T cell receptor (beta chain) is a study of radiotherapy plus CTLA-4 blockade in lung cancer. Overall study results and limits: In blood, TCR clones derived from the tumor expanded after radiotherapy plus ipilimumab.

The CDR3 contains 12 residues. V dropped 0 bases and J dropped 2 bases, with 4 bases sitting between them. Per the germline V gene, CDR1 is GTSNPN and CDR2 is SVGIG (reference sequence). Data came from immunoSEQ multiplex PCR; TCRdb stores just in-frame clones and leaves some out. The table records 84,000 or so clones, under 85% of them present only once. CTLA-4 blockade using ipilimumab, together with focal radiation, was received by patients with chemo-refractory metastatic non-small-cell lung cancer. On this clone: Its antigen is as yet unknown.

Sequenced material: peripheral blood, taken from a patient treated with radiotherapy plus ipilimumab. V is TRBV30 and J is TRBJ2-5; D gene unclear. This clonotype was obtained from a human donor with non-small cell lung cancer that progressed on radiotherapy plus ipilimumab. The CDR3 sequence: CAWSVLQETQYF. The CDR3 DNA reads as TGTGCCTGGAGTGTATTGCAAGAGACCCAGTACTTC.